The table lists the clone carrying this T cell receptor (beta chain) with many counts. Its target is not known. This entry comes from a study of T cell repertoires in cytomegalovirus infection. About the research overall: CMV infection plus the matching HLA type was flagged by public TCR beta signatures. Study-wide results and limits: Carriage of CMV together with the relevant HLA was identifiable through cumulative public TCR beta family frequency. CMV-specific TCR beta clonotypes restricted by HLA-C were the ones dominating the ex vivo response.

The germline V gene has CDR1 MNHEY and CDR2 SVGEGT. This CDR3 region has 15 residues. J gave up 6 bases and V 0 bases, and 4 bases lay outside the gene matches. MiXCR was run by TCRdb on the reads, yielding one entry per CDR3 protein. The top ten clones hold roughly 10% of a sample with almost 500,000 distinct CDR3 sequences, about 11% of them seen once. The chain links TRBV6-2 or TRBV6-3 to TRBJ2-5; 10 nucleotides match TRBD2. The sequenced sample was PBMCs. The source is a human donor in good health (CMV status not recorded). Some clones in this sample may be carry-over from other donors' samples. The CDR3 reads CASSYSRTSGKTQYF. The CDR3 DNA reads TGTGCCAGCAGTTACTCAAGGACTAGCGGAAAGACCCAGTACTTC.